A selection of T cell receptor beta chains follows, all from one sample in a study of T cells after yellow fever vaccination. TCRdb fed the 5' RACE reads into MiXCR, producing one record per CDR3 protein. The table includes some 500,000 distinct CDR3 sequences, approximately 13% detected once. This specimen consisted of PBMCs, obtained on the day of the yellow fever booster vaccination. These receptor sequences come from a man aged 30 to 45 who received the YFV17D yellow fever vaccine. CDR3s include the opening cysteine and the closing phenylalanine or tryptophan. A D gene is named only where the DNA matches it firmly. Not all rows give a size; the values are once, few, many and, for expanded clones, a class.

cdr3_aa cdr3_nt clone_size j_call v_call d_call
CASSYREAYGYTF TGTGCCAGCAGCTACAGGGAGGCCTATGGCTACACCTTC - TRBJ1-2 TRBV9 -
CASNRGELGLYEQYF TGTGCCTCCAACCGCGGCGAGCTTGGCCTCTACGAGCAGTACTTC - TRBJ2-7 TRBV10-3 -
CASSQEGGGRGSEQFF TGTGCCAGCAGCCAAGAAGGCGGCGGGAGAGGTAGCGAGCAGTTCTTC - TRBJ2-1 TRBV4-2 TRBD2
CASSLLRENEQFF TGTGCCAGCAGCTTATTGCGGGAGAATGAGCAGTTCTTC few TRBJ2-1 TRBV11-2 TRBD2
CASSLALKANTEAFF TGTGCCAGCAGCTTAGCGCTAAAGGCGAACACTGAAGCTTTCTTT few TRBJ1-1 TRBV7-9 -
CASSLGWPKNIQYF TGTGCCAGCAGCTTAGGCTGGCCCAAAAACATTCAGTACTTC few TRBJ2-4 TRBV7-2 -
CASSKQGSYNEQFF TGTGCCAGCAGCAAACAGGGATCCTACAATGAGCAGTTCTTC - TRBJ2-1 TRBV5-5 -
CASSLGQVNEQFF TGCGCCAGCAGCTTGGGACAAGTCAATGAGCAGTTCTTC many TRBJ2-1 TRBV5-1 -
CASSKMGTSDYEQYF TGTGCCAGCAGTAAGATGGGGACTAGCGACTACGAGCAGTACTTC - TRBJ2-7 TRBV7-3 TRBD2
CASSLQEYEQFF TGTGCCAGCAGCTTGCAAGAGTATGAGCAGTTCTTC - TRBJ2-1 TRBV5-4 -
CASSPRSSGFQETQYF TGTGCCAGCAGCCCCCGGAGTAGCGGGTTCCAAGAGACCCAGTACTTC - TRBJ2-5 TRBV3-1 TRBD2
CASSLGGEGPYEQYF TGTGCCAGTAGCCTGGGAGGGGAAGGGCCCTACGAGCAGTACTTC few TRBJ2-7 TRBV19 TRBD2
CASSSFPEAFF TGTGCCAGCTCCTCTTTCCCAGAAGCTTTCTTT few TRBJ1-1 TRBV28 -
CASSQGTGGTMTDTQYF TGCGCCAGCAGCCAGGGGACAGGGGGGACTATGACAGATACGCAGTATTTT - TRBJ2-3 TRBV4-3 TRBD1
CASSLGWADSVVNTEAFF TGTGCCAGCAGCTTAGGTTGGGCCGATTCGGTGGTAAACACTGAAGCTTTCTTT few TRBJ1-1 TRBV11-2 -
CASRSTSGRRETQYF TGCGCCAGCAGGTCCACTAGCGGGAGACGCGAGACCCAGTACTTC many TRBJ2-5 TRBV5-1 TRBD2
CASSLSGRGGSLFF TGTGCTAGCAGCTTATCGGGGCGTGGAGGCTCGCTGTTTTTT few TRBJ2-2 TRBV7-7 -
CASSLVFLAGGEQFF TGTGCCAGCAGCTTAGTTTTTCTAGCGGGAGGGGAGCAGTTCTTC many TRBJ2-1 TRBV7-2 TRBD2
CASSARGTTASNEQFF TGTGCCAGCAGCGCCAGGGGGACTACAGCGAGCAATGAGCAGTTCTTC - TRBJ2-1 TRBV25-1 -
CASSLTSEQFF TGTGCCAGCAGTTTAACTAGTGAGCAGTTCTTC - TRBJ2-1 TRBV12-3/TRBV12-4 -
CATKGTLQETQYF TGCGCCACCAAAGGGACCCTCCAAGAGACCCAGTACTTC few TRBJ2-5 TRBV5-1 -
CASSYSNRRLRPGKLYEQYF TGTGCCAGCAGTTACTCGAATAGGCGTTTGCGGCCTGGAAAACTTTACGAGCAGTACTTC few TRBJ2-7 TRBV6-2/TRBV6-3 -
CASRDRVTDTQYF TGTGCCAGCCGGGACAGGGTCACAGATACGCAGTATTTT - TRBJ2-3 TRBV6-6 TRBD1
CASSYSRDSVKANYGYTF TGTGCCAGCAGTTACTCCCGGGACAGCGTTAAAGCTAACTATGGCTACACCTTC few TRBJ1-2 TRBV6-5 TRBD1
CASSDYHVVSYNEQFF TGTGCCAGCAGCGACTATCACGTTGTCTCCTACAATGAGCAGTTCTTC few TRBJ2-1 TRBV7-9 -
CKGGVGENTDTQYF TGCAAGGGGGGAGTCGGGGAAAACACAGATACGCAGTATTTT - TRBJ2-3 TRBV20-1 -
CSARGQGAYNEQFF TGCAGTGCTAGAGGACAGGGGGCCTACAATGAGCAGTTCTTC - TRBJ2-1 TRBV20-1 TRBD1
CASSLAPSQSPLHF TGTGCCAGCAGCTTAGCGCCGAGTCAGTCACCCCTCCACTTT - TRBJ1-6 TRBV7-2 -